The next 27 T cell receptor beta chains were all read from a single sample in a study of vaccination and CD4 T cells after COVID-19. Treatment indicated: roughly ten-day PBMC culture with coronavirus spike peptide pools or control peptides (ViraFEST assay). Sequencing of the DNA from cultured CD4+ T cells was carried out with the Oncomine TCR Beta short-read assay. One entry per CDR3 protein, called by TCRdb with MiXCR from the PCR reads. The sample holds some 3,200 distinct CDR3 sequences; about 19% are singletons and the top ten take 27%. Their specific antigens are unknown. Material: CD4+ T cells from blood, cultured in vitro. The receptor set was obtained from a human donor who had recovered from COVID-19.

This clonotype has a handful of counts. V usage is TRBV12-3 or TRBV12-4 and J usage is TRBJ2-2; D gene unclear. This CDR3 has 15 residues. Deletions cut 5 bases from V and 2 bases from J, with 12 bases between. CDR3 amino acids: CASSPGDLNTGELFF. The CDR3 DNA follows: TGTGCCAGCAGTCCCGGAGATCTTAACACCGGGGAGCTGTTTTTT.

This clonotype was detected a few times. The V and J genes are TRBV18 and TRBJ1-2; TRBD1 is a possible D gene (6 bases). This CDR3 spans 15 amino acids. Trimming stripped 4 bases from V and 5 bases from J, with 17 bases between. Germline V gene data show CDR1 as KGHSH and CDR2 as LQKENI. CDR3 protein: CASSLGVRDKYGYTF. CDR3 bases: TGTGCCAGCTCACTTGGAGTCAGGGACAAGTATGGCTACACCTTC.

By sample share, this clonotype is medium-sized. This chain joins TRBV6-2 or TRBV6-3 and TRBJ2-3; D call uncertain. V was shortened by 4 bases and J by 0 bases, with 11 bases between the two germline ends. Germline CDR1 is MNHEY and CDR2 is SVGEGT. There are 15 residues in the CDR3. DNA of the CDR3: TGTGCCAGCAGTTGGCTCCAGGACAGCACAGATACGCAGTATTTT. It encodes CASSWLQDSTDTQYF.

This clonotype was recorded a few times. The CDR3 nucleotides are TGTGCCAGCAGCTTGGAGGGTTACACCGGGGAGCTGTTTTTT. It yields the protein CASSLEGYTGELFF. The V gene is TRBV5-4, the J gene TRBJ2-2, with no clear D. CDR3 length equals 14 residues. Trimming took 0 bases from V and 3 from J, leaving 6 bases between them. CDR1 and CDR2 from the germline V gene are SGHNT and YYREEE (reference sequence). The full variable domain, in which reference TRBV5-4 and TRBJ2-2 provide the parts outside the CDR3, is ETGVTQSPTHLIKTRGQQVTLRCSSQSGHNTVSWYQQALGQGPQFIFQYYREEENGRGNFPPRFSGLQFPNYSSELNVNALELDDSALYLCASSLEGYTGELFFGEGSRLTVL.

The chain carries TRBV2 and TRBJ1-2, with D maybe TRBD1 (6 bases). The V and J ends lost 5 bases and 0 bases respectively, with 13 bases between them. In germline, CDR1 is SNHLY, CDR2 FYNNEI. The CDR3 is 15 amino acids. CDR3 DNA sequence: TGTGCCAGCAGTCCCCGAAACAGGGCTAACTATGGCTACACCTTC. Translated: CASSPRNRANYGYTF.

This clonotype qualifies as medium-sized. The V gene is TRBV20-1, the J gene TRBJ1-1, with D possibly matching TRBD1 (5 bases). The germline V gene has CDR1 DFQATT and CDR2 SNEGSKA (reference sequence). The CDR3 runs to 13 residues. The V gene lost 6 bases and the J gene lost 1 base, with 12 bases spanning the gap. The CDR3 here is CSAFRVQNTEAFF. The CDR3 DNA reads as TGCAGTGCCTTCAGGGTACAGAACACTGAAGCTTTCTTT.

This clonotype qualifies as medium-sized (0.01 to 0.1%). The genes are TRBV5-1 and TRBJ1-1; unclear D gene. Trimming shortened V by 1 base and J by 0 bases, and 13 bases separated the two germline ends. The germline CDR1 and CDR2 sequences are SGHRS and YFSETQ. The CDR3 extends over 16 amino acids. The CDR3 nucleotides read TGCGCCAGCAGCTTGACCGGAAACGTAATGAACACTGAAGCTTTCTTT. Protein product: CASSLTGNVMNTEAFF.

V and J are TRBV6-1 and TRBJ1-2, with 7 bases lining up with TRBD1. CDR1 is MNHNS and CDR2 is SASEGT in the germline V gene. The V segment lost 4 bases and the J segment 6 bases; nucleotides outside the gene matches: 2. The CDR3 consists of 12 residues. The CDR3 sequence: CASSVQGNGYTF. DNA of the CDR3: TGTGCCAGCAGTGTACAGGGGAATGGCTACACCTTC.

A few counts support this clonotype. This chain links TRBV2 with TRBJ2-7; D possibly matches TRBD1 or TRBD2 (6 bases each). The CDR3 spans 14 residues. Looked up from germline, CDR1 is SNHLY and CDR2 is FYNNEI. Trimming stripped 7 bases from V and 7 bases from J, with 20 bases between. CDR3: CASMNVRGPGEQYF. The CDR3 nucleotides read TGTGCCAGCATGAATGTTCGGGGGCCTGGAGAGCAGTACTTC.

The chain has TRBV20-1 and TRBJ2-3, with 7 bases lining up with TRBD2. The CDR3 spans 14 residues. V was pared by 4 bases and J by 0 bases, with 4 bases of the junction left unmatched. Germline V lookup: CDR1 DFQATT, CDR2 SNEGSKA (reference sequence). CDR3 in amino acids: CSATKAGSTDTQYF. The CDR3 coding sequence is TGCAGTGCTACAAAAGCGGGGAGCACAGATACGCAGTATTTT.

Only a few counts were recorded for this clonotype. The rearrangement joins TRBV19 to TRBJ2-2; 7 nucleotides agree with TRBD1. The trim removed 1 base at V and 2 bases at J, leaving 4 bases unmatched. CDR3 length: 16 amino acids. The germline gives CDR1 LNHDA, CDR2 SQIVND (reference sequence). This chain's CDR3 is CASSIAGTDNTGELFF. CDR3 bases: TGTGCCAGTAGTATAGCCGGGACAGATAACACCGGGGAGCTGTTTTTT.

This clonotype was seen more than once but under ten times. The genes are TRBV5-1 and TRBJ1-2; possibly TRBD1 for D (5 bases). The CDR3 extends over 13 amino acids. Germline assignment: CDR1 SGHRS and CDR2 YFSETQ. Trimming left V 2 bases short and J 5 bases short, with 10 bases between. CDR3 nucleotides: TGCGCCAGCAGCTTCGACAGCGGGTATGGCTACACCTTC. This encodes CASSFDSGYGYTF.

This clonotype is deemed medium-sized (0.01 to 0.1%). This chain joins TRBV12-3 or TRBV12-4 and TRBJ2-3; 7 nucleotides match TRBD1. The CDR3 sequence is 14 residues long. J gave up 2 bases and V 5 bases, and 4 bases lay outside the gene matches. CDR3 DNA: TGTGCCAGCAGTGAGGGACAGTCCACAGATACGCAGTATTTT. Translating it yields CASSEGQSTDTQYF.

This chain links TRBV25-1 with TRBJ2-5, with TRBD2 matching over 7 bases. V dropped 6 bases and J dropped 5; count of bases not matched to a gene: 12. Per germline, CDR1 MGHDK and CDR2 SYGVNS. CDR3 length: 15 residues. The CDR3 coding sequence is TGTGCCAGCAGCCCCGCGACCGGGGAGGGGGAGACCCAGTACTTC. It codes for CASSPATGEGETQYF. The full variable domain, with the rest looked up from reference TRBV25-1 and TRBJ2-5, is EADIYQTPRYLVIGTGKKITLECSQTMGHDKMYWYQQDPGMELHLIHYSYGVNSTEKGDLSSESTVSRIRTEHFPLTLESARPSHTSQYLCASSPATGEGETQYFGPGTRLLVL.

V and J are TRBV25-1 and TRBJ2-7; D perhaps matches TRBD2 (6 bases). The germline V gene has CDR1 MGHDK and CDR2 SYGVNS. The ends were cut back, 6 bases at V and 1 base at J, with 10 bases in the middle. This CDR3 region has 13 residues. The CDR3, as DNA: TGTGCCAGCAGGACTAGTGGGTCCTACGAGCAGTACTTC. Translating it yields CASRTSGSYEQYF.

Within the sample, this clonotype is medium-sized. CDR3 DNA: TGCAGTGCTAGCCGGACTAGCGGGGGCCAAGAGACCCAGTACTTC. Translated: CSASRTSGGQETQYF. This rearrangement joins TRBV20-1 to TRBJ2-5; 13 bases are a match to TRBD2. The CDR3 is 15 residues long. Germline CDR1 and CDR2: DFQATT and SNEGSKA (reference sequence). Unmatched junction bases numbered 2, after V lost 3 bases and J lost 1 base.

This clonotype was counted between two and nine times. J is TRBJ2-5 and V is TRBV7-6, with D tentatively TRBD1 or TRBD2 (6 bases each). Trimming removed 3 bases from V and 4 bases from J, with 9 bases in between. Germline CDR1 reads SGHVS; CDR2 reads FNYEAQ. The CDR3 spans 13 residues. CDR3 nucleotide sequence: TGTGCCAGCAGCTTTGGGGGGCGAGAGACCCAGTACTTC. Its protein product is CASSFGGRETQYF.

The chain links TRBV11-3 to TRBJ2-3; the D is unclear. CDR3 length: 15 amino acids. Trimming shortened V by 0 bases and J by 1 base, and 8 bases separated the two germline ends. Germline CDR1 SGHNT, CDR2 YENEEA. The CDR3 sequence: CASSLDPSGTDTQYF. CDR3 coding DNA: TGTGCCAGCAGCTTAGATCCTTCAGGCACAGATACGCAGTATTTT.

J is TRBJ2-5 and V is TRBV20-1; 9 bases are shared with TRBD2. V lost 3 bases, J lost 0 bases, and 2 bases stayed unmatched. CDR1 and CDR2 (germline): DFQATT, SNEGSKA (reference sequence). This CDR3 contains 14 residues. The CDR3 loop is CSASLAGYQETQYF. CDR3 sequence (DNA): TGCAGTGCTAGTCTAGCGGGGTACCAAGAGACCCAGTACTTC.

This clonotype is classed as medium-sized. This chain connects TRBV7-2 to TRBJ1-5; 9 bases match TRBD1. After removal of 2 bases from V and 4 bases from J, the junction contained 3 bases not matched to a gene. CDR3 length equals 15 residues. Germline assignment: CDR1 SGHTA and CDR2 FQGNSA. CDR3 DNA: TGTGCCAGCAGCTTATCGACAGGGGGGAATCAGCCCCAGCATTTT. This encodes CASSLSTGGNQPQHF.

This clonotype has only a few counts. The chain joins TRBV6-1 to TRBJ2-7; 8 bases fit TRBD1. Germline CDR1 and CDR2: MNHNS and SASEGT. With 5 bases clipped from V and 1 base from J, the junction kept 7 bases outside the gene matches. The CDR3 consists of 15 residues. CDR3 DNA sequence: TGTGCCAGCAGTCGCGGGACAGGTGGGTCCTACGAGCAGTACTTC. Translation: CASSRGTGGSYEQYF.

This clonotype has more than one count but fewer than ten. The chain links TRBV6-5 to TRBJ1-2, with unresolved D. This CDR3 spans 14 amino acids. Germline values: CDR1 MNHEY, CDR2 SVGAGI. V was cut by 2 bases and J by 6 bases, with 13 bases left in between. The CDR3 DNA sequence: TGTGCCAGCAGTTACACGGGTCGGCGGGATGGCTACACCTTC. It yields the protein CASSYTGRRDGYTF.

The CDR3 spells CAWSDRNTEAFF. CDR3 coding DNA: TGTGCCTGGAGTGACAGGAACACTGAAGCTTTCTTT. The chain carries TRBV30 and TRBJ1-1; D not certain. Germline V gene sequence: CDR1 GTSNPN, CDR2 SVGIG (reference sequence). CDR3 length equals 12 residues. Trimming left V 1 base short and J 1 base short, with 4 bases between.

The CDR3, as DNA: TGTGCCAGCAGTGTCCCCCGACAGGGAATCTCTGGAAACACCATATATTTT. It is translated as CASSVPRQGISGNTIYF. The J gene is TRBJ1-3, the V gene TRBV6-1; 7 bases line up with TRBD1. Germline-derived CDR1 and CDR2 are MNHNS and SASEGT. Trimming cost V 4 bases and J 0 bases; bases outside gene matches: 9. This CDR3 contains 17 residues.

A few counts support this clonotype. This sequence joins TRBV30 and TRBJ1-2, with 12 bases aligning to TRBD1. Unmatched junction bases numbered 8, after V lost 5 bases and J lost 7 bases. This CDR3 comprises 14 residues. CDR1 and CDR2 (germline): GTSNPN, SVGIG (reference sequence). This chain's CDR3 is CAWAPGQGASGYTF. In DNA, the CDR3 is TGTGCCTGGGCCCCGGGACAGGGGGCGTCTGGCTACACCTTC.

V is TRBV29-1 and J is TRBJ1-1, with D maybe TRBD1 (6 bases). Per germline, CDR1 SQVTM and CDR2 ANQGSEA. The length of the CDR3 is 14 residues. V lost 7 bases and J 1 base, leaving 16 bases between the germline ends. The CDR3 coding sequence is TGCAGCGCCTCCTCCCCAGGGGAGAACACTGAAGCTTTCTTT. Translated: CSASSPGENTEAFF.

This clonotype was counted between two and nine times. This chain joins TRBV20-1 and TRBJ1-2; 7 bases are shared with TRBD1. The CDR3 covers 10 residues. Germline values: CDR1 DFQATT, CDR2 SNEGSKA (reference sequence). The CDR3 DNA follows: TGCAGGGCGGAAGGGGGCGGCTACACCTTC. It is translated as CRAEGGGYTF.